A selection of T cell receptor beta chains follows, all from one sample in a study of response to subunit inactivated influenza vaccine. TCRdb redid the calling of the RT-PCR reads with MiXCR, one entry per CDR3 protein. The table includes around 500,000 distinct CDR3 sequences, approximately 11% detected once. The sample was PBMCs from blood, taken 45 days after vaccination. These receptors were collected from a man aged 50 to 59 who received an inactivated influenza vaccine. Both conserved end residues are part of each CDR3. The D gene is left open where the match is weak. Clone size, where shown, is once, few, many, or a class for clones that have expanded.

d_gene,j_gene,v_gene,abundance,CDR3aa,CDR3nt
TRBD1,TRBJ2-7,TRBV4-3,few,CASSQEWGQSVYEQYF,TGCGCCAGCAGCCAAGAATGGGGACAGAGCGTCTACGAGCAGTACTTC
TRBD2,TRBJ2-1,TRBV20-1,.,CSARDLWTGRTNYNEQFF,TGCAGTGCTAGAGATCTGTGGACCGGGAGGACGAATTACAATGAGCAGTTCTTC
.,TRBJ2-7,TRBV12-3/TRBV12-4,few,CASSLTGTPGHEQYF,TGTGCCAGCAGCCTAACCGGGACCCCGGGCCACGAGCAGTACTTC
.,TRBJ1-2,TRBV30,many,CAWSRTVANYGYTF,TGTGCCTGGAGTCGGACAGTAGCTAACTATGGCTACACCTTC
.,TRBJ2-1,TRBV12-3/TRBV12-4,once,CASRAVLAGDEQFF,TGTGCCAGCAGGGCCGTACTAGCAGGCGATGAGCAGTTCTTC
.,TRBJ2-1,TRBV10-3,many,CAIRGTGSNEQFF,TGTGCCATCAGGGGCACAGGGTCCAATGAGCAGTTCTTC
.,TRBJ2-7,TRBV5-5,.,CASSLPLGASYEQYF,TGTGCCAGCAGCCTCCCTTTGGGCGCGTCCTACGAGCAGTACTTC
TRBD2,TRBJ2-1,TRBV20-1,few,CSARVSREVLHNEQFF,TGCAGTGCTAGAGTCTCGCGGGAGGTTCTCCACAATGAGCAGTTCTTC
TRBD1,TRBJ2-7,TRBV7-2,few,CASSFASRGLGEQYF,TGTGCCAGCAGCTTCGCGAGCAGGGGGCTCGGCGAGCAGTACTTC
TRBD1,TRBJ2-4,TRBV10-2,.,CASSLSPGQGWNIQYF,TGCGCCAGCAGTCTCTCCCCGGGACAGGGTTGGAACATTCAGTACTTC
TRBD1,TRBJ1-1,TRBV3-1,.,CASSSRTGPNTEAFF,TGTGCCAGCAGCTCCCGGACAGGACCGAACACTGAAGCTTTCTTT
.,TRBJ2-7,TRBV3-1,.,CASSLRPGSYEQYF,TGTGCCAGCAGCCTGAGACCCGGGAGCTACGAGCAGTACTTC
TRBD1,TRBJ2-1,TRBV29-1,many,CSVEDRGQGEQFF,TGCAGCGTTGAAGATAGGGGGCAAGGTGAGCAGTTCTTC
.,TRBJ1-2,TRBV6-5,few,CASSYLMGANYGYTF,TGTGCCAGCAGTTACCTAATGGGGGCTAACTATGGCTACACCTTC
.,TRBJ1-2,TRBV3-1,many,CASSPLTNYGYTF,TGTGCCAGCAGTCCACTCACTAACTATGGCTACACCTTC
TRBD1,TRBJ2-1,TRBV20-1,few,CSAKGQADYNEQFF,TGCAGTGCTAAGGGACAGGCAGACTACAATGAGCAGTTCTTC
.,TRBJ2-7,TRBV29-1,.,CSVRLGSEQYF,TGCAGCGTGAGGTTAGGGAGCGAGCAGTACTTC
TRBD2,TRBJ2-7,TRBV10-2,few,CASSVRLAEVSYEQYF,TGCGCCAGCAGTGTTCGACTAGCGGAGGTCTCCTACGAGCAGTACTTC
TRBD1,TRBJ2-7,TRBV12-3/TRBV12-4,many,CASSRRTGRSSYEQYF,TGTGCCAGCAGTAGGCGGACAGGCAGGAGCTCCTACGAGCAGTACTTC
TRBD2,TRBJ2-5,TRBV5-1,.,CASAINPKREDETQYF,TGCGCCAGCGCCATAAACCCCAAGCGGGAGGATGAGACCCAGTACTTC
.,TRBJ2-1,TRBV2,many,CASSRQVWYEQFF,TGTGCCAGCAGCCGACAGGTCTGGTATGAGCAGTTCTTC
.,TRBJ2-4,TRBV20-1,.,CSARDVGPGAIQYF,TGCAGTGCTAGAGATGTCGGACCTGGGGCCATTCAGTACTTC
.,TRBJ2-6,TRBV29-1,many,CSVTGGGANVLTF,TGCAGCGTTACTGGGGGTGGGGCCAACGTCCTGACTTTC
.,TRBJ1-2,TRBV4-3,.,CASSQDTALYGYTF,TGCGCCAGCAGCCAAGATACGGCACTCTATGGCTACACCTTC
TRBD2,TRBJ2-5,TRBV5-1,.,CASSLGTSGGSRPWQETQYF,TGCGCCAGCAGCCTAGGGACTAGCGGGGGGAGCCGACCGTGGCAAGAGACCCAGTACTTC
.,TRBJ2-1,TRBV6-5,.,CASSYPRGEQFF,TGTGCCAGCAGTTACCCGAGGGGTGAGCAGTTCTTC
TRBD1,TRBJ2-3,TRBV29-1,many,CSVDYRGEIDTQYF,TGCAGCGTTGACTACAGGGGAGAAATAGATACGCAGTATTTT
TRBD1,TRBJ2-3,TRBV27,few,CATLTGGRDTQYF,TGTGCCACGTTGACAGGGGGAAGAGATACGCAGTATTTT
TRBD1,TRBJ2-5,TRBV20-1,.,CSARDPGQGAKTQYF,TGCAGTGCTAGAGATCCGGGACAGGGGGCTAAGACCCAGTACTTC
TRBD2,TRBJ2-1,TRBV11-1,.,CASSLVGLARRSYNEQFF,TGTGCCAGCAGCTTAGTGGGACTAGCGAGGAGATCCTACAATGAGCAGTTCTTC
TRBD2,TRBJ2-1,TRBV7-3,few,CASSGGDFLSGNEQFF,TGTGCCAGCAGCGGGGGGGACTTCCTCTCGGGGAATGAGCAGTTCTTC
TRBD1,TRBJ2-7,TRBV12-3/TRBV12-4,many,CASSSQDRGQPVYEQYF,TGTGCCAGCAGTTCCCAGGACAGGGGGCAACCCGTCTACGAGCAGTACTTC
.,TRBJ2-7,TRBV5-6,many,CASSLAREQYF,TGTGCCAGCAGCTTGGCCAGGGAGCAGTACTTC
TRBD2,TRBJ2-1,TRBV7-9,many,CASSYGLAFSYNEQFF,TGTGCCAGCAGCTACGGACTAGCTTTCTCCTACAATGAGCAGTTCTTC
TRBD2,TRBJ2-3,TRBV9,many,CASSLNPSGITDTQYF,TGTGCCAGCAGCCTGAACCCTAGCGGGATCACAGATACGCAGTATTTT
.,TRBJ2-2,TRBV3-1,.,CASSHALRNTGELFF,TGTGCCAGCAGCCATGCTCTACGGAACACCGGGGAGCTGTTTTTT
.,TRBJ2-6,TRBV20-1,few,CSARVGRRVSGANVLTF,TGCAGTGCTAGAGTTGGGAGGAGGGTCTCTGGGGCCAACGTCCTGACTTTC
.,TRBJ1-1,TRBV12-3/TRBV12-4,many,CASSQASENTEAFF,TGTGCCAGCAGTCAGGCTTCTGAGAACACTGAAGCTTTCTTT
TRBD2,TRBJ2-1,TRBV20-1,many,CSAPRTSGDYNEQFF,TGCAGTGCTCCTAGGACTAGCGGGGATTACAATGAGCAGTTCTTC
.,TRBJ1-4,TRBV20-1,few,CSARASNEKLFF,TGCAGTGCTAGAGCCAGTAATGAAAAACTGTTTTTT
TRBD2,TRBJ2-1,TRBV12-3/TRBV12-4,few,CASSLYITSGRVNEQFF,TGTGCCAGCAGTTTATACATCACTAGCGGGAGGGTCAATGAGCAGTTCTTC
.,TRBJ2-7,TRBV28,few,CASTSGDSYEQYF,TGTGCCAGCACCTCGGGGGACTCCTACGAGCAGTACTTC
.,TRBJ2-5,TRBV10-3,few,CAISARGSQETQYF,TGTGCCATCAGTGCCAGGGGATCCCAAGAGACCCAGTACTTC
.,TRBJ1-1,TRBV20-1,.,CSARAGGPDTEAFF,TGCAGTGCTAGGGCGGGGGGCCCGGACACTGAAGCTTTCTTT
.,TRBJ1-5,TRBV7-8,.,CASSPQGTAQPQHF,TGTGCCAGCAGCCCCCAGGGGACGGCGCAGCCCCAGCATTTT
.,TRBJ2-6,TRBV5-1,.,CASSLAGLGRGANVLTF,TGCGCCAGCAGCTTGGCGGGTCTAGGGCGTGGGGCCAACGTCCTGACTTTC
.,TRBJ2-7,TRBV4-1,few,CASSQNSRSYEQYF,TGCGCCAGCAGCCAAAACTCGCGCTCCTACGAGCAGTACTTC
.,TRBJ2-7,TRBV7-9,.,CASTEQGGEQYF,TGTGCCAGCACCGAACAGGGTGGGGAGCAGTACTTC
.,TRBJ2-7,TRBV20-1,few,CSVRSGRAYEQYF,TGCAGTGTTCGTAGCGGTAGGGCCTACGAGCAGTACTTC
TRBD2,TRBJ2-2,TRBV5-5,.,CASSLVVAGYANTGELFF,TGTGCCAGCAGCTTGGTGGTAGCGGGATACGCGAACACCGGGGAGCTGTTTTTT
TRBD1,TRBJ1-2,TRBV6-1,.,CASSETGQGLFGGYTF,TGTGCCAGCAGTGAAACGGGACAGGGGCTTTTCGGTGGCTACACCTTC
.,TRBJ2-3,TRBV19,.,CASSMTTINTDTQYF,TGTGCCAGTAGTATGACCACCATTAACACGGATACGCAGTATTTT
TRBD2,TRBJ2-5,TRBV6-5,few,CASSYSLAGPQETQYF,TGTGCCAGCAGTTACTCCCTAGCGGGGCCCCAAGAGACCCAGTACTTC
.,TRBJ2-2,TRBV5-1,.,CASSLADDGELFF,TGCGCCAGCAGCTTGGCAGATGACGGGGAGCTGTTTTTT
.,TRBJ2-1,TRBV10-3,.,CAISEGDEQFF,TGTGCCATCAGTGAGGGAGATGAGCAGTTCTTC